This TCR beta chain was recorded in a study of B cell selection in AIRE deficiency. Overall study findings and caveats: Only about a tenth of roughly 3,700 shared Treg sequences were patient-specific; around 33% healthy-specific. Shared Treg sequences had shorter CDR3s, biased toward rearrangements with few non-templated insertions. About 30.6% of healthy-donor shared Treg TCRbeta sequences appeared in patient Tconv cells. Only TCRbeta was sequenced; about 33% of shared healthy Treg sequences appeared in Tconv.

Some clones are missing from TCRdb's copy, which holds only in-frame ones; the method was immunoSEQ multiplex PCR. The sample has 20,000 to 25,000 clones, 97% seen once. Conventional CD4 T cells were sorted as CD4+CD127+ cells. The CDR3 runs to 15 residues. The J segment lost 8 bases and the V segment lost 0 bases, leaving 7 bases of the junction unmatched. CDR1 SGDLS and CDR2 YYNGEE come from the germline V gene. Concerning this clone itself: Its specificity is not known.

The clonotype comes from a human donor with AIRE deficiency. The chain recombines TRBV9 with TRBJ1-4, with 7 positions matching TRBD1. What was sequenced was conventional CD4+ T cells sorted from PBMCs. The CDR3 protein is CASSVAGDRAEKLFF. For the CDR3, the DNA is TGTGCCAGCAGCGTAGCGGGAGACAGGGCGGAAAAACTGTTTTTT.